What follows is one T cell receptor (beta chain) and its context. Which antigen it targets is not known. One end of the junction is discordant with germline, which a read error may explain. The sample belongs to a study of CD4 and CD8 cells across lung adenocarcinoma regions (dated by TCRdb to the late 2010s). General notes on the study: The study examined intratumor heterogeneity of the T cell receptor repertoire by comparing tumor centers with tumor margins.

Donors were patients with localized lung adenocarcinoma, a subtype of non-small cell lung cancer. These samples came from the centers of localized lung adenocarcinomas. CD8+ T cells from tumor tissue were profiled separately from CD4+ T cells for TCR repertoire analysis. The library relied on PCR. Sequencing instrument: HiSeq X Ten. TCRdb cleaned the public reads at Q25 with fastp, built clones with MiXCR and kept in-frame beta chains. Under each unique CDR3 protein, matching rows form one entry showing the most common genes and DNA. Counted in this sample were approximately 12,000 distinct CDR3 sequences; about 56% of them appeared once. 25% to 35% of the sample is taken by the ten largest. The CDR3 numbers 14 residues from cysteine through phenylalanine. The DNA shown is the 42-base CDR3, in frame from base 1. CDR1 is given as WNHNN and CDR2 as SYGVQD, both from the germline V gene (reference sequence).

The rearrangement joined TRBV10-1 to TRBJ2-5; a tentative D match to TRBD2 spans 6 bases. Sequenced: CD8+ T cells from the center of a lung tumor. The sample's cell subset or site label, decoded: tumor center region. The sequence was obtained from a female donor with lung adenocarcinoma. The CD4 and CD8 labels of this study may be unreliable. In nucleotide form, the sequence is TGCGCCAGCAGTGAGTCGACTCTGCGGGATACCCAGTATTTC. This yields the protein CASSESTLRDTQYF.